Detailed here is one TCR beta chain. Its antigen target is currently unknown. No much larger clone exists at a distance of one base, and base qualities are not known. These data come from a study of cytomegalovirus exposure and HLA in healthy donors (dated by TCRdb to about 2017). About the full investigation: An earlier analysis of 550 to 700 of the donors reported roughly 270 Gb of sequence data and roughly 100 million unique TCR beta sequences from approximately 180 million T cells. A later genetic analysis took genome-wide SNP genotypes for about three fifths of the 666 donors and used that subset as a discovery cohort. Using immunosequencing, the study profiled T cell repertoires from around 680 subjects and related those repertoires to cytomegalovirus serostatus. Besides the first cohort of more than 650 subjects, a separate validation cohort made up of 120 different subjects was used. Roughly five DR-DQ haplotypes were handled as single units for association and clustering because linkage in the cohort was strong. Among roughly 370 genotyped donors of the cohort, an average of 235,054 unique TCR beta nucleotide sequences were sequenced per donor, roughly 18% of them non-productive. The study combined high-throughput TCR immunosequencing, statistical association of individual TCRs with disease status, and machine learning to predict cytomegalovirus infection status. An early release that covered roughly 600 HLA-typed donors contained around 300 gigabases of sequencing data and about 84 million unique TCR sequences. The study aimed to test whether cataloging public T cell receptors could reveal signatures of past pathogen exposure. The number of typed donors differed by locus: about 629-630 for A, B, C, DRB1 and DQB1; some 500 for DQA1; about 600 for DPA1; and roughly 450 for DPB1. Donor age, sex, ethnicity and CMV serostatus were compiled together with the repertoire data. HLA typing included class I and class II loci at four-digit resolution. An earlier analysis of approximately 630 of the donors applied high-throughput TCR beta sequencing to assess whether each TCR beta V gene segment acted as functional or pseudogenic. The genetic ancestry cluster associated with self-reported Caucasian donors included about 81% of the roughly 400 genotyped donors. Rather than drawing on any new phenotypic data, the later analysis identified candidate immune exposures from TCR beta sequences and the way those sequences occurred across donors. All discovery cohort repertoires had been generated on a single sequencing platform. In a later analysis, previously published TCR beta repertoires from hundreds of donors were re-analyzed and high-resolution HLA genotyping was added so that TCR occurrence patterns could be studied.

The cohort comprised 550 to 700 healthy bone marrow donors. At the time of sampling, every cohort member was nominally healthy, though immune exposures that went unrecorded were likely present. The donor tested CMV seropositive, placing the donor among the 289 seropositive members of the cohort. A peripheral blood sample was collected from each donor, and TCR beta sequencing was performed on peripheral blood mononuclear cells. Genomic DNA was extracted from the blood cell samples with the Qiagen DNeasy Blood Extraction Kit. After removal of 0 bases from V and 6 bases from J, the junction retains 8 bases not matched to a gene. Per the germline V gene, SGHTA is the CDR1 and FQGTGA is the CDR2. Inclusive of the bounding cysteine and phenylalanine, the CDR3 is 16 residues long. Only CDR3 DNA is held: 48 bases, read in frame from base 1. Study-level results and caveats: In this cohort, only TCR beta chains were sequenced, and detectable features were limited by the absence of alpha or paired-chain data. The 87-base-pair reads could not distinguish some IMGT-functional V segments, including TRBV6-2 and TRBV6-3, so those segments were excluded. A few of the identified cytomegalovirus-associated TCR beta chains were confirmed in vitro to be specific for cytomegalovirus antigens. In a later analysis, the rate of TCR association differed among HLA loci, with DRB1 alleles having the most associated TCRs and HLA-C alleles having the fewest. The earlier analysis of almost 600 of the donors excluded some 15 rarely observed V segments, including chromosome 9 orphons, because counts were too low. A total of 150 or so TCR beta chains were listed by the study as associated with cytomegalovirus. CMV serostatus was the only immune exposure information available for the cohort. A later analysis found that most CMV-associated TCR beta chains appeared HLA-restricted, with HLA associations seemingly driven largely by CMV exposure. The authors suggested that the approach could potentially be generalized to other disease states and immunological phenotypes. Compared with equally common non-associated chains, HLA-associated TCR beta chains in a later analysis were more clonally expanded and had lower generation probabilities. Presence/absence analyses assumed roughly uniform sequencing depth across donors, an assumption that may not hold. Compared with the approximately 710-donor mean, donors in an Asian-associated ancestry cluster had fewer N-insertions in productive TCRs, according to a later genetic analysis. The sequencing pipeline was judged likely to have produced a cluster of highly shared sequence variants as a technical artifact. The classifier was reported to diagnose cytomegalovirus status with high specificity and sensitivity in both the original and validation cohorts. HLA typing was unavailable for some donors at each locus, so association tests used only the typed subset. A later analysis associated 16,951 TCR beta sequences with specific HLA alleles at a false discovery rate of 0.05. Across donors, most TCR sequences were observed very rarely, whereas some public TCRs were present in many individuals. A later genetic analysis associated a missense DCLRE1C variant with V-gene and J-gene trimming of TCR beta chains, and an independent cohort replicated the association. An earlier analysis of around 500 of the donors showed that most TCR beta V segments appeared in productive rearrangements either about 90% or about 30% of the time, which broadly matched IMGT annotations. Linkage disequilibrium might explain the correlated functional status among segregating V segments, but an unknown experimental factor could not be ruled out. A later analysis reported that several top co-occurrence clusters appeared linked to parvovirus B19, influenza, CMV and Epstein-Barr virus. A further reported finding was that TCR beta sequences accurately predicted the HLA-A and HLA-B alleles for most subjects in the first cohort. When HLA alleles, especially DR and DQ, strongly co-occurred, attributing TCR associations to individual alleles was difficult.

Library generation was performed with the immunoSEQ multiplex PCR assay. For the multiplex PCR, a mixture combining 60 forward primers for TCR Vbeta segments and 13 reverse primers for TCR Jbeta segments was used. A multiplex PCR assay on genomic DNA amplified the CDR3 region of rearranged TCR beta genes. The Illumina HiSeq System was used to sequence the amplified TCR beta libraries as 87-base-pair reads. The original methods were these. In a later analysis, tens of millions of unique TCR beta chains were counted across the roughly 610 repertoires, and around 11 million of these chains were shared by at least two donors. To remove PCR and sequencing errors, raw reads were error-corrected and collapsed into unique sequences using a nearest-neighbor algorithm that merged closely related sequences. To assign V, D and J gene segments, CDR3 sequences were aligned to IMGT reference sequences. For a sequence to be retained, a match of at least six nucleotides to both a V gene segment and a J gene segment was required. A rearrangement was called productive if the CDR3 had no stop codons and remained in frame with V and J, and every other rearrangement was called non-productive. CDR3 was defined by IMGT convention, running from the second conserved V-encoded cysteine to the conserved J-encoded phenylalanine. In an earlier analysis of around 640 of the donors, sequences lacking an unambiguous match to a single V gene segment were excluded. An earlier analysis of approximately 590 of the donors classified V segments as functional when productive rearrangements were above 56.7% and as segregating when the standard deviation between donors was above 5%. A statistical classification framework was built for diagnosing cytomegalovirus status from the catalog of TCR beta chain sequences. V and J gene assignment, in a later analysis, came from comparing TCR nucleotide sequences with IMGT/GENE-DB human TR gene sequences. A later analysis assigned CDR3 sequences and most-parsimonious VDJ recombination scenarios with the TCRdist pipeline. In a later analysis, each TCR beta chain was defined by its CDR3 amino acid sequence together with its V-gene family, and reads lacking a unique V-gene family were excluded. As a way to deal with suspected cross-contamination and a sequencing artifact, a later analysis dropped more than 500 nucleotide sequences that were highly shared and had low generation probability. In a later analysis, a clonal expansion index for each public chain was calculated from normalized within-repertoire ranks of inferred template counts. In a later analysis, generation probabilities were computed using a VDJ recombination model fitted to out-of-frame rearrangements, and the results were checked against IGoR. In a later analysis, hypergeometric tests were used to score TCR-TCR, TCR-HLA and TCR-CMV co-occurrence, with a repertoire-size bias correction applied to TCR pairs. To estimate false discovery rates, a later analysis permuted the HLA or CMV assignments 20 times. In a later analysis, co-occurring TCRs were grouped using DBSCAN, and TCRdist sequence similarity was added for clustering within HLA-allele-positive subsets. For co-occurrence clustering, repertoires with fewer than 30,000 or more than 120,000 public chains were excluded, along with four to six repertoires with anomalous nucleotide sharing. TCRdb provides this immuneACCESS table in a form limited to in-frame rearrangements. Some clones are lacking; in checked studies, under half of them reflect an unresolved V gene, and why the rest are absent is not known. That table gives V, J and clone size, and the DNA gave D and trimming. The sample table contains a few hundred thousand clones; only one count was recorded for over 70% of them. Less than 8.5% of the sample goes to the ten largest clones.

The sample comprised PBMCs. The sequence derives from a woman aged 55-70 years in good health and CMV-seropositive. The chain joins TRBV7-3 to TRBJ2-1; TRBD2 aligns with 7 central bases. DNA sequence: TGTGCCAGCAGCTTAACGTTTACGGCGGGAGTCAATGAGCAGTTCTTC. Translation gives CASSLTFTAGVNEQFF.